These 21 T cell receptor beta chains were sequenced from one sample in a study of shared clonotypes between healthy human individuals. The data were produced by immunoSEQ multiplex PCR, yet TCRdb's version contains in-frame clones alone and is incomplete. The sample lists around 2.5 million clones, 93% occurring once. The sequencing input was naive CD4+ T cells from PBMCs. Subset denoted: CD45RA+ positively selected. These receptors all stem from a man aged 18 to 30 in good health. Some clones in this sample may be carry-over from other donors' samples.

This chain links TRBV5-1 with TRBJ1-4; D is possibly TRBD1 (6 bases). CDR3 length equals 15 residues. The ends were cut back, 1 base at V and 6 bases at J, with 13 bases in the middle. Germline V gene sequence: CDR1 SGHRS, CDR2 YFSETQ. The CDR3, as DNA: TGCGCCAGCAGCTTGTCGGGTGGGGGGCATGAAAAACTGTTTTTT. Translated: CASSLSGGGHEKLFF.

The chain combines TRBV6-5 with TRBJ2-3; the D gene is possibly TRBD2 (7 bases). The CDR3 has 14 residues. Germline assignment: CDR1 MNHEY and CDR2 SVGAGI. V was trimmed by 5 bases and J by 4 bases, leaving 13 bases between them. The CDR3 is CASSPRGAPDTQYF. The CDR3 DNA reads TGTGCCAGCAGTCCTCGGGGGGCCCCAGATACGCAGTATTTT.

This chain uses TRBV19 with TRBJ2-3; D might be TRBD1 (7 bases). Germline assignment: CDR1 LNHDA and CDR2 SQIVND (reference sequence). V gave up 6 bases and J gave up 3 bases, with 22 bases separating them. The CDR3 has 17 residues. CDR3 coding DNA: TGTGCCAGTAGCGGGAGACCGACAGGGAAGACTACAGATACGCAGTATTTT. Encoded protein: CASSGRPTGKTTDTQYF.

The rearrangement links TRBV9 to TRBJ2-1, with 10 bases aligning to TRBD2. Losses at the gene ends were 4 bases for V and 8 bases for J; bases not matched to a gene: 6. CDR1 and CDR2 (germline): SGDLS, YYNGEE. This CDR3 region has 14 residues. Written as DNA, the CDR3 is TGTGCCAGCAGCCCACTAGCGGGAAGAGATGAGCAGTTCTTC. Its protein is CASSPLAGRDEQFF.

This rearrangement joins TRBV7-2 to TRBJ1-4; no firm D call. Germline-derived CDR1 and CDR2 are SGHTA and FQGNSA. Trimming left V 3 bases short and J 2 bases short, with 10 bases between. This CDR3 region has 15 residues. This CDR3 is CASSLVVGTNEKLFF. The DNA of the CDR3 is TGTGCCAGCAGCTTGGTAGTGGGGACTAATGAAAAACTGTTTTTT.

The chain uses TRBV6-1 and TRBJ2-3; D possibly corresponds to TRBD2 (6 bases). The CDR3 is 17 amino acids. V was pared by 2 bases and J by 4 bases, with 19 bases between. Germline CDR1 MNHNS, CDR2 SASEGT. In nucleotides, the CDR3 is TGTGCCAGCAGTGAACACTCCCGGCCGACGGGGGCAGATACGCAGTATTTT. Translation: CASSEHSRPTGADTQYF.

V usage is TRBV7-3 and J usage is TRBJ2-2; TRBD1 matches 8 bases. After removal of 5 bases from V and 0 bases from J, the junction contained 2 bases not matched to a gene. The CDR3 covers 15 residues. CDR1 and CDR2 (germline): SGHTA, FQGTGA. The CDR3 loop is CASSQGASNTGELFF. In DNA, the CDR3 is TGTGCCAGCAGCCAGGGGGCATCGAACACCGGGGAGCTGTTTTTT.

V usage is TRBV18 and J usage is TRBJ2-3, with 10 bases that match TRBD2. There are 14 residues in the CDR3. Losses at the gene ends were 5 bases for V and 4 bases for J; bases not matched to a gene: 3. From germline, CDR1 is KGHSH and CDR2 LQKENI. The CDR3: CASSGTSAADTQYF. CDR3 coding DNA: TGTGCCAGCTCAGGGACTAGCGCCGCAGATACGCAGTATTTT.

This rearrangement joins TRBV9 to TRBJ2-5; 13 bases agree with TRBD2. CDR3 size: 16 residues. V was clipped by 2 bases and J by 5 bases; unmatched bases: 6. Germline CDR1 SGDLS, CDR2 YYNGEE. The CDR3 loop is CASSVGLAGVLETQYF. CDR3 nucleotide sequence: TGTGCCAGCAGCGTTGGACTAGCGGGAGTCTTGGAGACCCAGTACTTC. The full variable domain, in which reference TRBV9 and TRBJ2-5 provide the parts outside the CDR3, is DSGVTQTPKHLITATGQRVTLRCSPRSGDLSVYWYQQSLDQGLQFLIQYYNGEERAKGNILERFSAQQFPDLHSELNLSSLELGDSALYFCASSVGLAGVLETQYFGPGTRLLVL.

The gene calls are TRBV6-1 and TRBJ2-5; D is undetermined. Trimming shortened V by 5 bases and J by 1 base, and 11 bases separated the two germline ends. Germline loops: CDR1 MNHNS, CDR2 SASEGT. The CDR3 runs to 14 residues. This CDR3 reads CASSPLGSQETQYF. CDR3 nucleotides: TGTGCCAGCAGTCCCCTAGGTTCCCAAGAGACCCAGTACTTC.

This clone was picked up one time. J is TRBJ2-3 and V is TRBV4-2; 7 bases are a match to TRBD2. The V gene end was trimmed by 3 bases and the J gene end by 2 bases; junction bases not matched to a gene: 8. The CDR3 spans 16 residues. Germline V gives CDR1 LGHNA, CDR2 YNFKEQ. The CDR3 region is CASSQPPGGPTDTQYF. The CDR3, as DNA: TGTGCCAGCAGCCAGCCGCCGGGAGGACCCACAGATACGCAGTATTTT.

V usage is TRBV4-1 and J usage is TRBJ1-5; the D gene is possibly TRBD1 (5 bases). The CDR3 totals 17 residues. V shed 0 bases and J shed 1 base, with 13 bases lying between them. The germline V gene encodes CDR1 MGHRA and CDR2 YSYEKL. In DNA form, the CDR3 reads TGCGCCAGCAGCCAAGATGTTAGGCAGGGCAGCAATCAGCCCCAGCATTTT. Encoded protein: CASSQDVRQGSNQPQHF.

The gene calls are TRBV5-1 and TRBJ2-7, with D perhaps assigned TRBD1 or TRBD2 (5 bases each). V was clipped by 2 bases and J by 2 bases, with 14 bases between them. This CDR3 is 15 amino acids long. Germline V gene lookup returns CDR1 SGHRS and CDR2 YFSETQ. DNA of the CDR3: TGCGCCAGCAGCTTTGAGGGCCCGACAGCCTACGAGCAGTACTTC. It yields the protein CASSFEGPTAYEQYF.

The CDR3 DNA follows: TGTGCCAGCAGCCCACATTCGGACTCCTCGGGCAATGAGCAGTTCTTC. This encodes CASSPHSDSSGNEQFF. J is TRBJ2-1 and V is TRBV7-3, with D possibly matching TRBD2 (5 bases). The V gene's germline CDR1 is SGHTA and CDR2 FQGTGA. The CDR3 contains 16 residues. The V end lost 5 bases, the J end lost 6 bases, and 20 bases lay between the germline ends. The variable domain in full, completed from reference TRBV7-3 and TRBJ2-1, reads GAGVSQTPSNKVTEKGKYVELRCDPISGHTALYWYRQSLGQGPEFLIYFQGTGAADDSGLPNDRFFAVRPEGSVSTLKIQRTERGDSAVYLCASSPHSDSSGNEQFFGPGTRLTVL.

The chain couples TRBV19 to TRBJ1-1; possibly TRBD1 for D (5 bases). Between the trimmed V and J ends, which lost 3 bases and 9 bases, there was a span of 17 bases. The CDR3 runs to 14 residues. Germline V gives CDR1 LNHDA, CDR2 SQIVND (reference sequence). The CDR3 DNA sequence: TGTGCCAGTAGTATTCTCACAGGAGGGGTAAAAGCTTTCTTT. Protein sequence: CASSILTGGVKAFF.

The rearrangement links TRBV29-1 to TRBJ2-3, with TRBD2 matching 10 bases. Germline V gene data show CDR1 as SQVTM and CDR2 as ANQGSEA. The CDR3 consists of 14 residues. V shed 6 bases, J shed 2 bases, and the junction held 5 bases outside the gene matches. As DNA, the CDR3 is TGCAGCGTAAGGGGGACTAGCGACACAGATACGCAGTATTTT. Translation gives CSVRGTSDTDTQYF.

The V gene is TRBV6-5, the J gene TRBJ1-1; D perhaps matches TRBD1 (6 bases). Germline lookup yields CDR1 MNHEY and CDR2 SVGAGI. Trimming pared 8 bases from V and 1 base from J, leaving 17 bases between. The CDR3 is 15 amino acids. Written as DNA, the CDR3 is TGTGCCAGCTCACCGGCGGGGGCCGGGAACACTGAAGCTTTCTTT. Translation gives CASSPAGAGNTEAFF.

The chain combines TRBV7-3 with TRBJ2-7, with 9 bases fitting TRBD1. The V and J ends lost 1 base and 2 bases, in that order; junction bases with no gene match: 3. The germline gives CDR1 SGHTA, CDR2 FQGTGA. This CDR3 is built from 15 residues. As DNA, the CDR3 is TGTGCCAGCAGCTTAAGTGGGACAGGGCCCTACGAGCAGTACTTC. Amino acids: CASSLSGTGPYEQYF.

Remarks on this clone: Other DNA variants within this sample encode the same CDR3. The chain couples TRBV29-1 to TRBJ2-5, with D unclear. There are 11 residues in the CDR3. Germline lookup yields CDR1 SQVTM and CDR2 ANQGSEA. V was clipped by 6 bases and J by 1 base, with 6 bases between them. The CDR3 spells CSVDPQETQYF. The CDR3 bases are TGCAGCGTGGACCCCCAAGAGACCCAGTACTTC.

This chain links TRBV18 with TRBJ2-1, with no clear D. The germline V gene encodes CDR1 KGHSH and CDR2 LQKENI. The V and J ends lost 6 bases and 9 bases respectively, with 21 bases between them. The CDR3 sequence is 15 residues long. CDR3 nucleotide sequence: TGTGCCAGCTCCCGAGGAGCGACTCCCCCGCTTGAGCAGTTCTTC. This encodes CASSRGATPPLEQFF.

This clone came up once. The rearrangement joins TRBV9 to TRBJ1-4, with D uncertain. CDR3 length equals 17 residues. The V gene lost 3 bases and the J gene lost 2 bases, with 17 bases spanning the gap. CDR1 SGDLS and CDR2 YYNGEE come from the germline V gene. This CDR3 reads CASSERGWVGTNEKLFF. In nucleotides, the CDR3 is TGTGCCAGCAGCGAAAGAGGGTGGGTGGGGACTAATGAAAAACTGTTTTTT.